Following are 32 T cell receptor beta chains from one sample sequenced in a study of cytomegalovirus exposure and HLA in healthy donors (dated by TCRdb to 2017 to 2019). The library was generated by the immunoSEQ multiplex PCR assay. The table comes from immuneACCESS by way of TCRdb, which keeps in-frame sequences with V and J called. Part of the clones is missing from these tables; in studies checked, under half for an unresolved V gene and the rest for unknown reasons. Here the sample has about 360,000 clones; about nine tenths occur a single time. Jointly, the top ten make up around 0.8% of the sample. What was sequenced was PBMCs. All receptors come from a woman under 30 in good health and CMV-seronegative.

This sequence joins TRBV14 and TRBJ1-4, with unresolved D. The V gene lost 3 bases and the J gene lost 8 bases, with 10 bases spanning the gap. CDR1 SGHDN and CDR2 FVKESK come from the germline V gene. The CDR3 length is 13 residues. This CDR3 is CASSHRSWEKLFF. CDR3 bases: TGTGCCAGCAGCCACCGGTCATGGGAAAAACTGTTTTTT.

V and J are TRBV19 and TRBJ2-5, with D perhaps matching TRBD2 (6 bases). The CDR3 totals 14 residues. Trimming shortened V by 3 bases and J by 1 base, and 9 bases separated the two germline ends. In germline, CDR1 is LNHDA, CDR2 SQIVND (reference sequence). CDR3 sequence reads: CASSISSAQETQYF. The CDR3 bases are TGTGCCAGTAGTATCTCTAGCGCCCAAGAGACCCAGTACTTC.

V is TRBV2 and J is TRBJ2-1, with TRBD2 matching 10 bases. V dropped 4 bases and J dropped 9; count of bases not matched to a gene: 9. This CDR3 has 15 residues. Germline V lookup: CDR1 SNHLY, CDR2 FYNNEI. CDR3 nucleotides: TGTGCCAGCAGTGTTACTAGCGGGAAAGCAAGTGAGCAGTTCTTC. Translation: CASSVTSGKASEQFF.

The chain joins TRBV9 to TRBJ2-1, with D perhaps matching TRBD2 (6 bases). CDR1 is SGDLS and CDR2 is YYNGEE in the germline V gene. Trimming left V 0 bases short and J 7 bases short, with 17 bases between. This CDR3 region has 16 residues. Here the CDR3 reads CASSVAPDYGGNEQFF. The DNA of the CDR3 is TGTGCCAGCAGCGTAGCTCCGGACTATGGGGGGAATGAGCAGTTCTTC.

The chain combines TRBV6-1 with TRBJ1-1, with no clear D. V was pared by 4 bases and J by 6 bases, with 9 bases between. The CDR3 is 12 amino acids. Germline V CDR1 and CDR2: MNHNS, SASEGT. The CDR3 region has the DNA TGTGCCAGCAGTGGACTCCCCCCTGAAGCTTTCTTT. As protein: CASSGLPPEAFF.

The chain recombines TRBV6-5 with TRBJ2-1; no definite D call. Germline assignment: CDR1 MNHEY and CDR2 SVGAGI. Trimming removed 3 bases at V and 0 bases at J, with 9 bases between. The CDR3 spans 15 residues. The CDR3 loop is CASSYRLGSYNEQFF. For the CDR3, the DNA is TGTGCCAGCAGTTATAGGCTAGGCTCCTACAATGAGCAGTTCTTC.

The V and J genes are TRBV7-2 and TRBJ1-1; tentative D call: TRBD1 (6 bases). Germline V gene lookup returns CDR1 SGHTA and CDR2 FQGNSA. The V gene lost 7 bases and the J gene lost 1 base, with 22 bases spanning the gap. The CDR3 sequence is 17 residues long. The CDR3 spells CASTNPGRGRGNTEAFF. Here the CDR3 DNA reads TGTGCCAGCACCAACCCCGGCAGGGGCCGGGGGAACACTGAAGCTTTCTTT.

This clone appeared many times. The CDR3 here is CASSRTGSSTDTQYF. The CDR3 coding sequence is TGTGCCAGCAGCAGGACAGGCTCTAGCACAGATACGCAGTATTTT. V gene TRBV28 combines with J gene TRBJ2-3; 7 nucleotides align to TRBD1. This CDR3 spans 15 amino acids. Germline trimming cut 6 bases from V and 0 bases from J; bases unmatched to any gene: 6. Germline V CDR1 and CDR2: MDHEN, SYDVKM.

DNA of the CDR3: TGTGCCAGCAGTTCGACAGAATATAGCAATCAGCCCCAGCATTTT. As protein: CASSSTEYSNQPQHF. The V and J genes are TRBV6-5 and TRBJ1-5; maybe TRBD1 (5 bases). The CDR3 runs 15 residues. Germline assignment: CDR1 MNHEY and CDR2 SVGAGI. The ends were cut back, 4 bases at V and 0 bases at J, with 10 bases in the middle.

The chain carries TRBV30 and TRBJ1-2, with 7 bases aligning to TRBD1. This CDR3 is built from 13 residues. V dropped 5 bases and J dropped 2; count of bases not matched to a gene: 5. The V gene's germline CDR1 is GTSNPN and CDR2 SVGIG (reference sequence). The CDR3 region is CAWSGTDNYGYTF. The CDR3 DNA sequence: TGTGCCTGGTCCGGGACAGACAACTATGGCTACACCTTC. The full variable domain, in which reference TRBV30 and TRBJ1-2 provide the parts outside the CDR3, is SQTIHQWPATLVQPVGSPLSLECTVEGTSNPNLYWYRQAAGRGLQLLFYSVGIGQISSEVPQNLSASRPQDRQFILSSKKLLLSDSGFYLCAWSGTDNYGYTFGSGTRLTVV.

This clone was picked up one time. The chain is built from TRBV10-2 and TRBJ1-1; TRBD1 is a possible D gene (6 bases). The CDR3 length is 16 residues. Germline CDR1 and CDR2: WSHSY and SAAADI. V lost 0 bases, J lost 3 bases, and 14 bases lay in between. CDR3 bases: TGCGCCAGCAGTGAGTCAAGGGGGAAGGCGGACACTGAAGCTTTCTTT. This encodes CASSESRGKADTEAFF.

The chain recombines TRBV27 with TRBJ2-1; 7 positions agree with TRBD2. CDR1 and CDR2 (germline): MNHEY, SMNVEV (reference sequence). V lost 4 bases to trimming and J lost 4 bases; unmatched junction nucleotides: 10. The CDR3 consists of 16 residues. CDR3 region: CASSSLVGGIYNEQFF. Here the CDR3 DNA reads TGTGCCAGCAGTTCCCTAGTGGGAGGGATTTACAATGAGCAGTTCTTC.

This clone was recorded a few times. The chain recombines TRBV4-2 with TRBJ1-1, with 7 bases aligning to TRBD1. Losses at the gene ends were 3 bases for V and 1 base for J; bases not matched to a gene: 11. There are 17 residues in the CDR3. Germline-derived CDR1 and CDR2 are LGHNA and YNFKEQ. CDR3 in DNA: TGTGCCAGCAGCCATGTGGTAAGGGGGCGAGGGAACACTGAAGCTTTCTTT. Protein sequence: CASSHVVRGRGNTEAFF.

As DNA, the CDR3 is TGTGCCAGCTCACCCCAAGGTGGAGGGAGCTCCTACGAGCAGTACTTC. This gives the protein CASSPQGGGSSYEQYF. The chain couples TRBV18 to TRBJ2-7; D possibly corresponds to TRBD2 (6 bases). V was cut by 3 bases and J by 0 bases, with 15 bases left in between. The CDR3 is 16 residues long. Germline values: CDR1 KGHSH, CDR2 LQKENI.

The rearrangement joins TRBV7-9 to TRBJ2-3; 8 positions agree with TRBD2. Germline CDR1 is SEHNR and CDR2 is FQNEAQ (reference sequence). The CDR3 totals 15 residues. J gave up 2 bases and V 6 bases, and 7 bases lay outside the gene matches. Here the CDR3 reads CASSLLAAHTDTQYF. DNA of the CDR3: TGTGCCAGCAGTTTACTAGCGGCACACACAGATACGCAGTATTTT.

The rearrangement joins TRBV5-8 to TRBJ2-5, with TRBD2 identical over 8 bases. Per germline, CDR1 SGHTS and CDR2 YDEGEE. V lost 4 bases, J lost 7 bases, and 15 bases stayed unmatched. This CDR3 contains 16 residues. The CDR3 coding sequence is TGTGCCAGCAGCCCTAACCAACCCACTAGCGGACGGACCCAGTACTTC. Protein sequence: CASSPNQPTSGRTQYF.

J is TRBJ2-7 and V is TRBV6-6; no clear D gene. Trimming removed 6 bases from V and 2 bases from J, with 8 bases in between. Germline values: CDR1 MNHNY, CDR2 SVGAGI (reference sequence). The CDR3 is 12 residues long. This CDR3 is CASSGAAYEQYF. CDR3 in DNA: TGTGCCAGCAGCGGCGCGGCCTACGAGCAGTACTTC.

The chain is built from TRBV4-1 and TRBJ2-7, with TRBD2 as a possible D gene (5 bases). V lost 2 bases, J lost 2 bases, and 13 bases lay in between. Germline V gene lookup returns CDR1 MGHRA and CDR2 YSYEKL. The CDR3 consists of 15 residues. CDR3 sequence (DNA): TGCGCCAGCAGCCAACGGGTACTAGGGACCTACGAGCAGTACTTC. Translating it yields CASSQRVLGTYEQYF.

The rearrangement uses TRBV10-3 and TRBJ2-7; 10 bases match TRBD1. The CDR3 is 16 amino acids. Germline lookup yields CDR1 ENHRY and CDR2 SYGVKD. The V segment lost 10 bases and the J segment 1 base; nucleotides outside the gene matches: 13. The DNA of the CDR3 is TGTGCCACCCCACCTAACGGGACAGGGGTTTCCTACGAGCAGTACTTC. Translating it yields CATPPNGTGVSYEQYF.

The chain is built from TRBV10-3 and TRBJ2-7, with unresolved D. The CDR3 contains 13 residues. CDR1 ENHRY and CDR2 SYGVKD come from the germline V gene. Trimming removed 10 bases from V and 5 bases from J, with 18 bases in between. CDR3 sequence: CATSRYLEDEQYF. Written as DNA, the CDR3 is TGTGCCACCTCGCGGTACCTTGAGGACGAGCAGTACTTC.

The chain links TRBV27 to TRBJ2-2, with D uncertain. V was clipped by 5 bases and J by 1 base, with 8 bases between them. This CDR3 region has 14 residues. Germline V gene data show CDR1 as MNHEY and CDR2 as SMNVEV (reference sequence). The CDR3 loop reads CASSPSLNTGELFF. CDR3 bases: TGTGCCAGCAGTCCCAGTTTGAACACCGGGGAGCTGTTTTTT.

Concerning this clone itself: Other nucleotide sequences in the sample specify the same CDR3. The rearrangement uses TRBV6-1 and TRBJ1-1; 7 bases fit TRBD1. J was trimmed by 2 bases and V by 3 bases; bases with no gene match: 6. The CDR3 is 15 residues long. Germline values: CDR1 MNHNS, CDR2 SASEGT. The CDR3 DNA sequence: TGTGCCAGCAGTGAGAGACAGGGAACCAACACTGAAGCTTTCTTT. Its protein product is CASSERQGTNTEAFF.

V gene TRBV11-2 combines with J gene TRBJ2-1, with 7 bases fitting TRBD2. CDR1 and CDR2 from the germline V gene are SGHAT and FQNNGV. The length of the CDR3 is 14 residues. After removal of 5 bases from V and 5 bases from J, the junction contained 6 bases not matched to a gene. This CDR3 is CASSQSGADNEQFF. CDR3 DNA sequence: TGTGCCAGCAGCCAAAGCGGGGCGGACAATGAGCAGTTCTTC.

In its sample, this clone was seen a few times. This rearrangement joins TRBV2 to TRBJ1-4, with no clear D. Trimming removed 6 bases at V and 7 bases at J, with 18 bases between. Germline values: CDR1 SNHLY, CDR2 FYNNEI. This CDR3 has 15 amino acids. In DNA, the CDR3 is TGTGCCAGCAGGGTGGGCGACGGCCGTGGTGAAAAACTGTTTTTT. This translates into CASRVGDGRGEKLFF. Full variable domain (outside the CDR3, taken from reference TRBV2 and TRBJ1-4): EPEVTQTPSHQVTQMGQEVILRCVPISNHLYFYWYRQILGQKVEFLVSFYNNEISEKSEIFDDQFSVERPDGSNFTLKIRSTKLEDSAMYFCASRVGDGRGEKLFFGSGTQLSVL.

The rearrangement uses TRBV6-1 and TRBJ2-2; 9 nucleotides align to TRBD2. This CDR3 is built from 15 residues. The germline CDR1 and CDR2 sequences are MNHNS and SASEGT. J was trimmed by 3 bases and V by 4 bases; bases with no gene match: 3. The CDR3 here is CASSAGTSHTGELFF. The CDR3 nucleotides read TGTGCCAGCAGTGCTGGGACTAGCCACACCGGGGAGCTGTTTTTT.

The V and J genes are TRBV5-1 and TRBJ1-2; 10 bases map to TRBD1. CDR3 length equals 16 residues. The J segment lost 4 bases and the V segment lost 4 bases, leaving 10 bases of the junction unmatched. In germline, CDR1 is SGHRS, CDR2 YFSETQ. The CDR3 nucleotides read TGCGCCAGCAGCCCCGGACAGGGGGAAGTGAGCTATGGCTACACCTTC. Its protein product is CASSPGQGEVSYGYTF.

CDR3 residues: CASSPRDRASYEQYF. CDR3 DNA sequence: TGTGCCAGCAGCCCTCGGGACAGGGCCTCCTACGAGCAGTACTTC. The rearrangement links TRBV9 to TRBJ2-7; 9 bases are a match to TRBD1. In germline, CDR1 is SGDLS, CDR2 YYNGEE. This CDR3 has 15 amino acids. The V segment lost 4 bases and the J segment 0 bases; nucleotides outside the gene matches: 5.

J is TRBJ2-3 and V is TRBV18, with 9 nucleotides matching TRBD2. V dropped 4 bases and J dropped 1; count of bases not matched to a gene: 3. The CDR3 length is 15 residues. Germline V gene data show CDR1 as KGHSH and CDR2 as LQKENI. CDR3 sequence reads: CASSLRTSGTDTQYF. Here the CDR3 DNA reads TGTGCCAGCTCACTTCGGACTAGCGGCACAGATACGCAGTATTTT.

The chain is built from TRBV10-2 and TRBJ2-1; 10 bases map to TRBD2. Trimming removed 4 bases from V and 4 bases from J; junction bases left unmatched: 10. Germline V gene sequence: CDR1 WSHSY, CDR2 SAAADI. The CDR3 is 17 residues long. The CDR3 protein is CASSVTQRGGLYNEQFF. The CDR3 DNA reads TGCGCCAGCAGTGTGACCCAGCGGGGGGGACTGTACAATGAGCAGTTCTTC.

The rearrangement joins TRBV6-5 to TRBJ2-2; weak D call: TRBD2 (6 bases). V gave up 11 bases and J gave up 5 bases, with 15 bases separating them. This CDR3 is built from 13 residues. CDR1 and CDR2 (germline): MNHEY, SVGAGI. CDR3 nucleotides: TGTGCCTCCCGGACTATGCGAACCGGGGAGCTGTTTTTT. Its protein product is CASRTMRTGELFF.

The rearrangement joins TRBV13 to TRBJ2-2; D is undetermined. The V end was cut by 5 bases, the J end by 2 bases, with 9 bases between. Germline V gives CDR1 PRHDT, CDR2 FYEKMQ (reference sequence). The CDR3 is 14 amino acids. The CDR3 nucleotides are TGTGCCAGCAGCGTAAGGAGTAACACCGGGGAGCTGTTTTTT. Protein product: CASSVRSNTGELFF.

The rearrangement uses TRBV28 and TRBJ2-7; 9 nucleotides align to TRBD2. The CDR3 contains 14 residues. CDR1 and CDR2 from the germline V gene are MDHEN and SYDVKM. V lost 5 bases to trimming and J lost 3 bases; unmatched junction nucleotides: 5. CDR3 region: CASSPRGGRYEQYF. The CDR3 DNA reads as TGTGCCAGCAGTCCGCGGGGGGGCCGCTACGAGCAGTACTTC.